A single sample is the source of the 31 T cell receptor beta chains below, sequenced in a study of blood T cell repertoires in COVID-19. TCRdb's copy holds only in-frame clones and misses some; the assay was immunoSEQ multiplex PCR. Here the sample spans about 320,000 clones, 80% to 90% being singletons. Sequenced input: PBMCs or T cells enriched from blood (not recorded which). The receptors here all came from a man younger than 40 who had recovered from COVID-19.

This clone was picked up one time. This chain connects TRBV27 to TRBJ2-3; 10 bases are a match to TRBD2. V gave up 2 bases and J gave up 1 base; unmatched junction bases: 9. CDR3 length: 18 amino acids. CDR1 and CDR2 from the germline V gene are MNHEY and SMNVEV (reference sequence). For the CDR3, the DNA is TGTGCCAGCAGTTTAACGGGTAGCGGGGGGCCCCGCACAGATACGCAGTATTTT. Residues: CASSLTGSGGPRTDTQYF.

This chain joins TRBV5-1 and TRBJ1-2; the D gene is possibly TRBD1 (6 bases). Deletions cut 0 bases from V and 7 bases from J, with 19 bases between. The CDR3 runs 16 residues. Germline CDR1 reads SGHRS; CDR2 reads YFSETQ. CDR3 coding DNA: TGCGCCAGCAGCTTGGCCCGAGGACAGCGGGAGGGTGGCTACACCTTC. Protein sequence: CASSLARGQREGGYTF. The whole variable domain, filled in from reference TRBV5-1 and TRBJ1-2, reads KAGVTQTPRYLIKTRGQQVTLSCSPISGHRSVSWYQQTPGQGLQFLFEYFSETQRNKGNFPGRFSGRQFSNSRSEMNVSTLELGDSALYLCASSLARGQREGGYTFGSGTRLTVV.

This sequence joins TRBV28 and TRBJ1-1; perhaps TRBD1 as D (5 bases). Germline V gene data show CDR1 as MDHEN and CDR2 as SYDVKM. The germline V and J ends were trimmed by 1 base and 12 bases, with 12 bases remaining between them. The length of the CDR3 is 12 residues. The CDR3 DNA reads TGTGCCAGCAGTTTATCGGGGGGATGGACTTTCTTT. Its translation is CASSLSGGWTFF.

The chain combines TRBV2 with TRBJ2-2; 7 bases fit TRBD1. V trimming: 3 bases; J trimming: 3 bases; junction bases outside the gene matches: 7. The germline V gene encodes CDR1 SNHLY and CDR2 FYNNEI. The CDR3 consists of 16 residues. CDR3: CASSDGGDSYTGELFF. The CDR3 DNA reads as TGTGCCAGCAGTGACGGTGGGGACAGCTACACCGGGGAGCTGTTTTTT.

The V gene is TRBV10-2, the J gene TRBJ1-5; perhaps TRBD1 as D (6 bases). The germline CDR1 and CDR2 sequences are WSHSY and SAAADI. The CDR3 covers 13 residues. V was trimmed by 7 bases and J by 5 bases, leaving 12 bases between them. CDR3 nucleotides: TGCGCCAGCAACCAGGGGACGTATCAGCCCCAGCATTTT. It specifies CASNQGTYQPQHF.

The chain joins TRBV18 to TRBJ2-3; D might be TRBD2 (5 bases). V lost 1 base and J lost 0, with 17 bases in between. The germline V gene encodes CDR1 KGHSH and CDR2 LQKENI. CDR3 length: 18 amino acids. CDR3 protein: CASSPQTAPDSSTDTQYF. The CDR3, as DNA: TGTGCCAGCTCACCACAAACAGCCCCGGACTCTAGCACAGATACGCAGTATTTT.

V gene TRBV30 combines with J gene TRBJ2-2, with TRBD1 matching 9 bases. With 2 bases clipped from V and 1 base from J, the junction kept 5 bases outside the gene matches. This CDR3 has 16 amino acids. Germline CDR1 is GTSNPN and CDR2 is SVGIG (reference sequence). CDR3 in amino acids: CAWSIRTGVNTGELFF. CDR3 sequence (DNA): TGTGCCTGGAGTATCCGGACAGGGGTGAACACCGGGGAGCTGTTTTTT.

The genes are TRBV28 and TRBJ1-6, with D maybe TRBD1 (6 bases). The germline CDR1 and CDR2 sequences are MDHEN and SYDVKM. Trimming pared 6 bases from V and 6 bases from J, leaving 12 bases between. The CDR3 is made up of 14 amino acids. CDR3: CASSVRDINSPLHF. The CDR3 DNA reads TGTGCCAGCAGCGTCCGGGACATTAATTCACCCCTCCACTTT.

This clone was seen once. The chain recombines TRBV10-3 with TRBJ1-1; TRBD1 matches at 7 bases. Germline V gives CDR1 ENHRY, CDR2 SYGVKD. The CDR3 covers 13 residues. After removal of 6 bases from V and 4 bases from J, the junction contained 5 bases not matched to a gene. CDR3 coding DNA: TGTGCCATCAGCCACAGGGGATTCACTGAAGCTTTCTTT. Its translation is CAISHRGFTEAFF.

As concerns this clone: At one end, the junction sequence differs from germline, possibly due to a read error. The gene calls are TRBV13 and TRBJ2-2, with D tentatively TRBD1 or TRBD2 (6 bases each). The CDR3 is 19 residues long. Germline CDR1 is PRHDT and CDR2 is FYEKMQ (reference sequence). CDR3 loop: CASTLGGLGGRNDTGELFF. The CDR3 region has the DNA TGTGCCAGCACCTTAGGGGGGCTGGGGGGTCGGAATGACACCGGGGAGCTGTTTTTT.

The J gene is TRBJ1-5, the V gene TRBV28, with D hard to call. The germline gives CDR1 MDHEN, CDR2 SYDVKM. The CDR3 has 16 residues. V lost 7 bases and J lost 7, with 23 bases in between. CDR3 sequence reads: CASTPGSSAGRQPQHF. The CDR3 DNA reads TGTGCCAGCACCCCAGGTTCGTCGGCAGGTCGGCAGCCCCAGCATTTT.

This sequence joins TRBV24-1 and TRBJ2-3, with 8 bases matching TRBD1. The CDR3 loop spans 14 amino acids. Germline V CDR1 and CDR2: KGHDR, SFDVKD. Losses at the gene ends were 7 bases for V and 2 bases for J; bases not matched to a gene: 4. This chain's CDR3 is CATRGTGLTDTQYF. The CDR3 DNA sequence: TGTGCCACCAGGGGGACAGGCCTCACAGATACGCAGTATTTT.

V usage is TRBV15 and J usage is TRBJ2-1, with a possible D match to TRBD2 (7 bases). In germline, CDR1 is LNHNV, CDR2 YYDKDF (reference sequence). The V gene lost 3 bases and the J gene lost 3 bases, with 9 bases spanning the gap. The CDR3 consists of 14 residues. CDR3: CATSRRGGYNEQFF. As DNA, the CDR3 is TGTGCCACCAGCAGGAGGGGGGGCTACAATGAGCAGTTCTTC.

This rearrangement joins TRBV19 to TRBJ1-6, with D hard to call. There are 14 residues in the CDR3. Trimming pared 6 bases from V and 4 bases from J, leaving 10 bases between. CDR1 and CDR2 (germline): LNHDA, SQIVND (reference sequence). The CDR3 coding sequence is TGTGCCAGTAGCATGAAGGAGTATAATTCACCCCTCCACTTT. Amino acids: CASSMKEYNSPLHF. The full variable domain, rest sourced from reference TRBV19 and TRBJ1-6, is DGGITQSPKYLFRKEGQNVTLSCEQNLNHDAMYWYRQDPGQGLRLIYYSQIVNDFQKGDIAEGYSVSREKKESFPLTVTSAQKNPTAFYLCASSMKEYNSPLHFGNGTRLTVT.

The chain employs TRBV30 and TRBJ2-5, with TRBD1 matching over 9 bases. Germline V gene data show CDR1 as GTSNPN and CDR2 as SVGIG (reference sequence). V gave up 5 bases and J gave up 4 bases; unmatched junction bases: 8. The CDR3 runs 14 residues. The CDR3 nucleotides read TGTGCCTGGCGACAGGGGGGCCCATTAGAGACCCAGTACTTC. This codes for CAWRQGGPLETQYF.

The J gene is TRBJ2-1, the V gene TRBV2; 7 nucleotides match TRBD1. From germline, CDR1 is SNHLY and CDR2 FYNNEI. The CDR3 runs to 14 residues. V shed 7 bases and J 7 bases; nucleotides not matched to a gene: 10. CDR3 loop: CASTPDRSYNEQFF. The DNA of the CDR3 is TGTGCCAGCACCCCGGACAGGAGCTATAATGAGCAGTTCTTC.

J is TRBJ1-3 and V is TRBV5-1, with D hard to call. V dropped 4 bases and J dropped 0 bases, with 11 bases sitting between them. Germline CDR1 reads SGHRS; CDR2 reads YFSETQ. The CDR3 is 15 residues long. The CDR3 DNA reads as TGCGCCAGCAGCCCTGAGGTAGTCTCTGGAAACACCATATATTTT. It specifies CASSPEVVSGNTIYF.

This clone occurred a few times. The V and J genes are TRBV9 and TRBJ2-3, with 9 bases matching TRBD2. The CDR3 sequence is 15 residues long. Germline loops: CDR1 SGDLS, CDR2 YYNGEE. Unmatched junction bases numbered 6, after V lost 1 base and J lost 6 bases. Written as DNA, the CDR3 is TGTGCCAGCAGCGTAACCGGGACTAGCCCGGATACGCAGTATTTT. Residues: CASSVTGTSPDTQYF.

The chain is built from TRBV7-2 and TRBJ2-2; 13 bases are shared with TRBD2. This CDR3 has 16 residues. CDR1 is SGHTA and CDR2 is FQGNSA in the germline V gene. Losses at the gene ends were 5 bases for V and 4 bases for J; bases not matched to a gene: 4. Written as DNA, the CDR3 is TGTGCCAGCAGCCAAGGGACTAGCGGGGTCACCGGGGAGCTGTTTTTT. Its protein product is CASSQGTSGVTGELFF.

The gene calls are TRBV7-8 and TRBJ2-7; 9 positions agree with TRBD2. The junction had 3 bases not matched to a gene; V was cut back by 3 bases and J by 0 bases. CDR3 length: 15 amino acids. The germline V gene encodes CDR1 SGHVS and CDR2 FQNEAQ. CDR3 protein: CASSLLAGSSYEQYF. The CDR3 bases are TGTGCCAGCAGCTTGCTAGCGGGAAGCTCCTACGAGCAGTACTTC.

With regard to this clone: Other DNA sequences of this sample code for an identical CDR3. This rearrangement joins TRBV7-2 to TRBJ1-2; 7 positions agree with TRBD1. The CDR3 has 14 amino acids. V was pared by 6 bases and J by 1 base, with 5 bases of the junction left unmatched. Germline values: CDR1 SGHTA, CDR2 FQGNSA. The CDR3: CASSPGGSNYGYTF. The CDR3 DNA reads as TGTGCCAGCAGTCCAGGGGGGAGTAACTATGGCTACACCTTC.

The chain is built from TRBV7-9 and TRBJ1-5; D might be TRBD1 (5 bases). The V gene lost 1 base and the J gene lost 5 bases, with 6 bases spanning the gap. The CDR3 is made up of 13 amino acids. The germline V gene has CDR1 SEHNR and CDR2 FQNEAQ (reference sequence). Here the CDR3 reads CASSLEGDQPQHF. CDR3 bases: TGTGCCAGCAGCTTAGAAGGGGATCAGCCCCAGCATTTT.

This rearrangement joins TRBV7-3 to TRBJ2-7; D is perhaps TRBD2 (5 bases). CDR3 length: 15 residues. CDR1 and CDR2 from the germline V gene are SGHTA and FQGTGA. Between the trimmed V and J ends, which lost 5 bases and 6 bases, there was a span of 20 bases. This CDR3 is CASSQNPTTAGEQYF. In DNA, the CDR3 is TGTGCCAGCAGCCAAAATCCGACTACGGCGGGCGAGCAGTACTTC.

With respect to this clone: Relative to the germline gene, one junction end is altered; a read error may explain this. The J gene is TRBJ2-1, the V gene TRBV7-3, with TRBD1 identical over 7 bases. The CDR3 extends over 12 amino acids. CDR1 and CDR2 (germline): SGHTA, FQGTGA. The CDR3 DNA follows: TGTGCCAGCAGCATCGGGACAGAAGTGCCGATCTTC. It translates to CASSIGTEVPIF.

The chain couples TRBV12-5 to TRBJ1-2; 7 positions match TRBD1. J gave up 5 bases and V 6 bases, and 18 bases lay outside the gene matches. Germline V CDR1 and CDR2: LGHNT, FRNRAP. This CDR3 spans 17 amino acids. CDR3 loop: CASGLGQLLGSTYGYTF. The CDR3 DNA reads TGTGCTAGTGGGCTGGGACAGCTTCTTGGATCAACTTATGGCTACACCTTC.

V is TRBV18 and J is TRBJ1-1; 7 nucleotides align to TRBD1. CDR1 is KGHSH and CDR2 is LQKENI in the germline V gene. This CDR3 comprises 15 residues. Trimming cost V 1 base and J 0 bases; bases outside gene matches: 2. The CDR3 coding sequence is TGTGCCAGCTCACCACAGACAGGGCTGAACACTGAAGCTTTCTTT. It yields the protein CASSPQTGLNTEAFF.

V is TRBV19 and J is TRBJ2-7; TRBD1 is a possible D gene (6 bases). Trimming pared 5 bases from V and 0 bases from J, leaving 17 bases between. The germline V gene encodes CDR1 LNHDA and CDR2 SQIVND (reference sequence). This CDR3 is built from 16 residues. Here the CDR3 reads CASSAQRTVSSYEQYF. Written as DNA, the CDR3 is TGTGCCAGTAGTGCCCAACGGACAGTAAGCTCCTACGAGCAGTACTTC.

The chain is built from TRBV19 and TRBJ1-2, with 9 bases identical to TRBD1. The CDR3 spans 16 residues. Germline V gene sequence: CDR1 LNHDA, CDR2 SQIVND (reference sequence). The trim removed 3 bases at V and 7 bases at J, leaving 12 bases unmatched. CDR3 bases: TGTGCCAGTAGTATTCGGGCCTCGGGACAGGGATTTGGCTACACCTTC. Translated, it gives CASSIRASGQGFGYTF.

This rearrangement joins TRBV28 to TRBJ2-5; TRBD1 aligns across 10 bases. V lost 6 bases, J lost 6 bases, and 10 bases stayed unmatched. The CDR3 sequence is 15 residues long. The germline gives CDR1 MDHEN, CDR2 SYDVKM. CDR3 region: CASSARTGGGQTQYF. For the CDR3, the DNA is TGTGCCAGCAGCGCCAGGACAGGGGGTGGACAGACCCAGTACTTC. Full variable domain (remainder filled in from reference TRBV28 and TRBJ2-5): DVKVTQSSRYLVKRTGEKVFLECVQDMDHENMFWYRQDPGLGLRLIYFSYDVKMKEKGDIPEGYSVSREKKERFSLILESASTNQTSMYLCASSARTGGGQTQYFGPGTRLLVL.

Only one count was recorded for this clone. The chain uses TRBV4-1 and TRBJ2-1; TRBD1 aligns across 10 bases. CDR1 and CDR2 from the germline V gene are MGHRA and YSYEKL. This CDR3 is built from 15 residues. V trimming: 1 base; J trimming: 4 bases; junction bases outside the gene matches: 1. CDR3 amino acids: CASSQGDRGYNEQFF. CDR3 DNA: TGCGCCAGCAGCCAAGGGGACAGGGGTTACAATGAGCAGTTCTTC.

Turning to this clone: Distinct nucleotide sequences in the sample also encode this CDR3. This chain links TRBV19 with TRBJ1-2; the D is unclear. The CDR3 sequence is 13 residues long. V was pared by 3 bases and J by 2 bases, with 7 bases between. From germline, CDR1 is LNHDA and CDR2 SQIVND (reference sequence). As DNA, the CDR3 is TGTGCCAGTAGTATCTCACAAAACTATGGCTACACCTTC. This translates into CASSISQNYGYTF.